This entry describes one T cell receptor beta chain. Its antigen is not identified. Germline loops: CDR1 MDHEN, CDR2 SYDVKM. The CDR3 runs 16 residues. Deletions cut 5 bases from V and 2 bases from J, with 16 bases between. The data were taken from a study of T cell responses to AZD1222 COVID-19 vaccine. Findings and caveats of the study: Spike-specific TCR breadth and depth went up after people got two AZD1222 doses. Only 5 or 6 AZD1222 recipients were seropositive at baseline.

Clones were read by immunoSEQ multiplex PCR, and TCRdb kept only the in-frame ones, dropping some. The data hold 100,000 to 150,000 clones, with about 90% observed a single time. The sequencing used peripheral blood, collected on day 0 of MenACWY control vaccination. The source of this sequence is an adult in good health. This chain connects TRBV28 to TRBJ2-4; D ambiguous. CDR3 sequence: CASSGKWALTKNIQYF. The CDR3 DNA reads TGTGCCAGCAGTGGAAAGTGGGCACTAACCAAAAACATTCAGTACTTC.